Shown below are 25 T cell receptor beta chains from a single sample sequenced in a study of blood T cell repertoires in COVID-19. Sequencing was performed with immunoSEQ multiplex PCR; in TCRdb, only in-frame clones are kept and a portion is missing. The repertoire has 120,000 to 150,000 clones, 87% of them found once; the top ten carry more than 0.8%. Sequencing was carried out using peripheral blood. The receptors were gathered from a woman in her fifties or sixties with acute or convalescent COVID-19.

The rearrangement uses TRBV6-6 and TRBJ2-5, with TRBD1 identical over 7 bases. Germline V lookup: CDR1 MNHNY, CDR2 SVGAGI (reference sequence). V lost 6 bases and J lost 2; bases outside the gene matches: 0. The CDR3 has 12 residues. CDR3 nucleotide sequence: TGTGCCAGCAGACAGGGGCAAGAGACCCAGTACTTC. It encodes CASRQGQETQYF.

The gene calls are TRBV5-1 and TRBJ2-3; D uncertain. The CDR3 is 15 residues long. Trimming pared 0 bases from V and 1 base from J, leaving 9 bases between. The V gene's germline CDR1 is SGHRS and CDR2 YFSETQ. CDR3 nucleotides: TGCGCCAGCAGCTTGGAAAGCCTTGGCACAGATACGCAGTATTTT. Protein product: CASSLESLGTDTQYF.

The rearrangement uses TRBV10-1 and TRBJ2-2; D remains ambiguous. The CDR3 contains 13 residues. V lost 5 bases, J lost 3 bases, and 7 bases lay in between. Germline lookup yields CDR1 WNHNN and CDR2 SYGVQD (reference sequence). CDR3 loop: CASSIGYTGELFF. The CDR3 nucleotides are TGCGCCAGCAGTATCGGGTACACCGGGGAGCTGTTTTTT.

This clone was seen more than once but under ten times. CDR3 loop: CASSSPWTGNTEAFF. In DNA, the CDR3 is TGTGCCAGCAGCTCGCCCTGGACAGGTAACACTGAAGCTTTCTTT. The genes are TRBV5-4 and TRBJ1-1; 7 bases are a match to TRBD1. V shed 3 bases and J 2 bases; nucleotides not matched to a gene: 7. The CDR3 totals 15 residues. Germline loops: CDR1 SGHNT, CDR2 YYREEE (reference sequence).

This clone was detected ten times or more. V and J are TRBV5-1 and TRBJ2-4; 10 bases line up with TRBD1. Germline loops: CDR1 SGHRS, CDR2 YFSETQ. The J segment lost 7 bases and the V segment lost 2 bases, leaving 6 bases of the junction unmatched. This CDR3 has 15 residues. DNA of the CDR3: TGCGCCAGCAGCTTAGACAGGGGGCGCTTGAACATTCAGTACTTC. Translation gives CASSLDRGRLNIQYF.

The J gene is TRBJ1-6, the V gene TRBV2, with 7 nucleotides matching TRBD1. V lost 11 bases to trimming and J lost 11 bases; unmatched junction nucleotides: 12. The CDR3 consists of 13 residues. Per germline, CDR1 SNHLY and CDR2 FYNNEI. CDR3 bases: TGTGCCGGAACGACAGGGAATGGGCCACCCCTCCACTTT. Protein: CAGTTGNGPPLHF.

The J gene is TRBJ2-5, the V gene TRBV29-1; the match to TRBD1 covers 12 bases. Unmatched junction bases numbered 5, after V lost 2 bases and J lost 4 bases. CDR3 size: 15 residues. Per germline, CDR1 SQVTM and CDR2 ANQGSEA. In DNA form, the CDR3 reads TGCAGCGTTGAACGGGGACAGGGGGCACGAGAGACCCAGTACTTC. Translation gives CSVERGQGARETQYF.

The rearrangement uses TRBV2 and TRBJ2-1, with D unclear. Between the trimmed V and J ends, which lost 5 bases and 0 bases, there was a span of 11 bases. From germline, CDR1 is SNHLY and CDR2 FYNNEI. The CDR3 contains 15 residues. The DNA of the CDR3 is TGTGCCAGCAGTCGATCAACTCGCTCCTACAATGAGCAGTTCTTC. This sequence encodes CASSRSTRSYNEQFF.

This sequence joins TRBV7-6 and TRBJ2-2, with a weak D call TRBD2 (6 bases). This CDR3 is 17 amino acids long. The germline CDR1 and CDR2 sequences are SGHVS and FNYEAQ. V was pared by 4 bases and J by 4 bases, with 19 bases between. DNA for the CDR3: TGTGCCAGCAGCTCCCCTAGGAGAGGGAGGCGCACCGGGGAGCTGTTTTTT. The encoded protein is CASSSPRRGRRTGELFF.

J is TRBJ1-2 and V is TRBV3-1 (or the pseudogene TRBV3-2); D may be TRBD1 (6 bases). The V gene's germline CDR1 is LGHDT and CDR2 YNNKEL (reference sequence). The ends were cut back, 0 bases at V and 8 bases at J, with 10 bases in the middle. CDR3 length: 13 residues. The CDR3 region is CASSQEGARGYTF. CDR3 DNA: TGTGCCAGCAGCCAAGAGGGGGCGCGGGGCTACACCTTC.

This sequence joins TRBV3-1 (or the pseudogene TRBV3-2) and TRBJ2-7; TRBD2 matches at 10 bases. The CDR3 spans 15 residues. V shed 5 bases and J 0 bases; nucleotides not matched to a gene: 4. Germline assignment: CDR1 LGHDT and CDR2 YNNKEL (reference sequence). CDR3 residues: CASSFSGGYSYEQYF. The DNA for the CDR3 is TGTGCCAGCAGCTTTAGCGGGGGGTACTCCTACGAGCAGTACTTC.

The chain recombines TRBV19 with TRBJ1-1, with D unclear. CDR1 LNHDA and CDR2 SQIVND come from the germline V gene (reference sequence). The CDR3 is made up of 13 amino acids. V was cut by 2 bases and J by 1 base, with 5 bases left in between. Here the CDR3 DNA reads TGTGCCAGTAGTATAAAGCGGAACACTGAAGCTTTCTTT. Its protein is CASSIKRNTEAFF.

The V call is TRBV3-1 (or the pseudogene TRBV3-2), the J call TRBJ1-2; no clear D. Germline values: CDR1 LGHDT, CDR2 YNNKEL (reference sequence). The CDR3 covers 13 residues. Between the trimmed V and J ends, which lost 4 bases and 4 bases, there was a span of 10 bases. The CDR3 sequence: CASSPLGPYGYTF. DNA for the CDR3: TGTGCCAGCAGCCCGCTTGGGCCCTATGGCTACACCTTC.

This chain connects TRBV4-2 to TRBJ2-1, with 15 bases matching TRBD2. Germline values: CDR1 LGHNA, CDR2 YNFKEQ. The V gene end was trimmed by 1 base and the J gene end by 4 bases; junction bases not matched to a gene: 11. There are 20 residues in the CDR3. CDR3 amino acids: CASSQGPLGLAGGPYNEQFF. DNA for the CDR3: TGTGCCAGCAGCCAAGGCCCCCTCGGACTAGCGGGGGGGCCATACAATGAGCAGTTCTTC.

The rearrangement links TRBV3-1 (or the pseudogene TRBV3-2) to TRBJ1-2; D is uncertain. The CDR3 length is 14 residues. The germline V gene encodes CDR1 LGHDT and CDR2 YNNKEL (reference sequence). The ends were cut back, 4 bases at V and 3 bases at J, with 12 bases in the middle. The CDR3 region has the DNA TGTGCCAGCAGCCTGCAGGCGGGTTACTATGGCTACACCTTC. Encoded protein: CASSLQAGYYGYTF.

The chain links TRBV15 to TRBJ1-2, with D possibly TRBD1 on 5 matching bases. The CDR3 spans 15 residues. CDR1 and CDR2 from the germline V gene are LNHNV and YYDKDF (reference sequence). V lost 0 bases and J lost 2, with 10 bases in between. In nucleotides, the CDR3 is TGTGCCACCAGCAGAGATTGGAACAGGAACTATGGCTACACCTTC. Encoded protein: CATSRDWNRNYGYTF. The full variable domain, its missing parts supplied by reference TRBV15 and TRBJ1-2, is DAMVIQNPRYQVTQFGKPVTLSCSQTLNHNVMYWYQQKSSQAPKLLFHYYDKDFNNEADTPDNFQSRRPNTSFCFLDIRSPGLGDTAMYLCATSRDWNRNYGYTFGSGTRLTVV.

This clone appeared once. The J gene is TRBJ2-1, the V gene TRBV6-4, with 8 bases matching TRBD2. J was trimmed by 6 bases and V by 0 bases; bases with no gene match: 7. CDR3 length: 16 amino acids. Germline V gene data show CDR1 as MRHNA and CDR2 as SNTAGT. CDR3 sequence reads: CASSDSGGGLSNEQFF. The CDR3 coding sequence is TGTGCCAGCAGTGACTCGGGCGGGGGGCTGTCCAATGAGCAGTTCTTC.

This clone has just a few counts. This rearrangement joins TRBV13 to TRBJ1-5, with 9 bases fitting TRBD1. V shed 0 bases, J shed 3 bases, and the junction held 15 bases outside the gene matches. The CDR3 extends over 20 amino acids. Germline CDR1 and CDR2: PRHDT and FYEKMQ (reference sequence). Here the CDR3 reads CASSLGRGTGPTSTNQPQHF. The CDR3, as DNA: TGTGCCAGCAGCTTAGGCCGCGGGACAGGGCCAACTAGTACCAATCAGCCCCAGCATTTT.

V is TRBV7-9 and J is TRBJ1-1; D remains unclear. Between the trimmed V and J ends, which lost 5 bases and 4 bases, there was a span of 14 bases. The V gene's germline CDR1 is SEHNR and CDR2 FQNEAQ (reference sequence). The CDR3 is made up of 14 amino acids. The CDR3 spells CASSPGLGGTEAFF. The CDR3 coding sequence is TGTGCCAGCAGCCCCGGATTGGGAGGCACTGAAGCTTTCTTT.

The sample holds a few counts of this clone. This chain connects TRBV19 to TRBJ1-1, with D perhaps TRBD1 (6 bases). The CDR3 totals 14 residues. Trimming took off 5 bases at V and 12 bases at J, with 22 bases between the two ends. Germline values: CDR1 LNHDA, CDR2 SQIVND (reference sequence). The CDR3 here is CASSAQHQGTTTFF. The CDR3 nucleotides read TGTGCCAGTAGTGCCCAGCATCAGGGGACGACGACTTTCTTT.

This chain joins TRBV30 and TRBJ2-7; TRBD2 aligns across 7 bases. Germline CDR1 reads GTSNPN; CDR2 reads SVGIG (reference sequence). V dropped 4 bases and J dropped 6; count of bases not matched to a gene: 9. The CDR3 totals 13 residues. CDR3 sequence reads: CAWTSVGGAEQYF. The CDR3 DNA is TGTGCCTGGACTTCGGTGGGAGGGGCCGAGCAGTACTTC. The full variable domain, with the rest looked up from reference TRBV30 and TRBJ2-7, is SQTIHQWPATLVQPVGSPLSLECTVEGTSNPNLYWYRQAAGRGLQLLFYSVGIGQISSEVPQNLSASRPQDRQFILSSKKLLLSDSGFYLCAWTSVGGAEQYFGPGTRLTVT.

J is TRBJ2-5 and V is TRBV12-3 or TRBV12-4, with 9 nucleotides matching TRBD1. The CDR3 is 13 amino acids. V lost 7 bases to trimming and J lost 5 bases; unmatched junction nucleotides: 5. This CDR3 reads CASTTGGEETQYF. The CDR3 nucleotides are TGTGCCAGCACCACAGGGGGCGAGGAGACCCAGTACTTC.

CDR3 in amino acids: CASSPLSRGDTQYF. The DNA of the CDR3 is TGTGCCAGCAGCCCTCTGAGCCGGGGGGATACGCAGTATTTT. The chain has TRBV3-1 (or the pseudogene TRBV3-2) and TRBJ2-3; tentative D call: TRBD2 (6 bases). The length of the CDR3 is 14 residues. Germline CDR1 is LGHDT and CDR2 is YNNKEL (reference sequence). Trimming left V 4 bases short and J 6 bases short, with 14 bases between.

The chain uses TRBV9 and TRBJ1-1; D remains ambiguous. V lost 0 bases and J lost 4, with 10 bases in between. This CDR3 contains 14 residues. Germline V gives CDR1 SGDLS, CDR2 YYNGEE. DNA of the CDR3: TGTGCCAGCAGCGTAGGAGGGCAGCTCACTGAAGCTTTCTTT. It codes for CASSVGGQLTEAFF.

The gene calls are TRBV11-1 and TRBJ2-2; 7 bases fit TRBD1. This CDR3 is built from 15 residues. Losses at the gene ends were 0 bases for V and 6 bases for J; bases not matched to a gene: 4. Germline assignment: CDR1 SGHAT and CDR2 FQDESV (reference sequence). CDR3 DNA sequence: TGTGCCAGCAGCTTAGCGACAGGGTACCCCGGGGAGCTGTTTTTT. Its protein is CASSLATGYPGELFF.